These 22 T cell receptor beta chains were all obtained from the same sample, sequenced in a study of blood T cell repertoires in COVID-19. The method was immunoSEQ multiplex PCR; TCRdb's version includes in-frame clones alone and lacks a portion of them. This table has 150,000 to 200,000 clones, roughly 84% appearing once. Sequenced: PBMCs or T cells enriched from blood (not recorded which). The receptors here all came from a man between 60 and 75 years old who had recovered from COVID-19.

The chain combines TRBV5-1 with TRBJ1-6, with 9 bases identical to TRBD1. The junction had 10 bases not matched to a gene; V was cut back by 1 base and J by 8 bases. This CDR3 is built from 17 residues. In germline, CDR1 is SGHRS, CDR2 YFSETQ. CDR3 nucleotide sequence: TGCGCCAGCAGCTTGAATGGACAGGGGTACGCTCATTCACCCCTCCACTTT. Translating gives CASSLNGQGYAHSPLHF.

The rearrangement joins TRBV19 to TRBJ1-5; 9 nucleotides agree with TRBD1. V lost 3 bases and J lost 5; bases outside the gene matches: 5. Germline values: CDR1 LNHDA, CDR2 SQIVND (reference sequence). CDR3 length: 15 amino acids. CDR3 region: CASSIPGQGYQPQHF. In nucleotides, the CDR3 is TGTGCCAGTAGTATTCCCGGACAGGGGTATCAGCCCCAGCATTTT.

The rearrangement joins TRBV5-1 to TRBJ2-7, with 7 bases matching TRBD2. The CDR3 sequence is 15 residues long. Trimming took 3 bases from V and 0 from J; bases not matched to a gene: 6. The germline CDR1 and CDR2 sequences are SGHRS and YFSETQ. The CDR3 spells CASSSFGGSSYEQYF. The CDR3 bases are TGCGCCAGCAGCTCCTTTGGCGGGAGCTCCTACGAGCAGTACTTC.

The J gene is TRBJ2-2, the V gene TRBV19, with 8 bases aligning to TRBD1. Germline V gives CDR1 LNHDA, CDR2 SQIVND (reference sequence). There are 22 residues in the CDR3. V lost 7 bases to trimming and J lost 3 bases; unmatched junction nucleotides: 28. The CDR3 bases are TGTGCCAGTATCGATGAGGGGACAGGAAGCGTGGACCAGACAGCCTACACCGGGGAGCTGTTTTTT. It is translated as CASIDEGTGSVDQTAYTGELFF.

DNA of the CDR3: TGTGCCAGCAGCCGATCCCAGGGGGTAGGCTACACCTTC. It is translated as CASSRSQGVGYTF. The genes are TRBV27 and TRBJ1-2; TRBD1 aligns across 7 bases. CDR1 and CDR2 from the germline V gene are MNHEY and SMNVEV (reference sequence). The CDR3 is made up of 13 amino acids. The J segment lost 8 bases and the V segment lost 6 bases, leaving 9 bases of the junction unmatched.

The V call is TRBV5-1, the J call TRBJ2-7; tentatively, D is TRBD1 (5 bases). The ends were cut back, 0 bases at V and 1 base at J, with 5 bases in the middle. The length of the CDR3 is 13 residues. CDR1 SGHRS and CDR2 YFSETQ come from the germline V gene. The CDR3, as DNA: TGCGCCAGCAGCTTGGAGGGGTCCTACGAGCAGTACTTC. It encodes CASSLEGSYEQYF. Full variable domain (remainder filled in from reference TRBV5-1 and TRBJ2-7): KAGVTQTPRYLIKTRGQQVTLSCSPISGHRSVSWYQQTPGQGLQFLFEYFSETQRNKGNFPGRFSGRQFSNSRSEMNVSTLELGDSALYLCASSLEGSYEQYFGPGTRLTVT.

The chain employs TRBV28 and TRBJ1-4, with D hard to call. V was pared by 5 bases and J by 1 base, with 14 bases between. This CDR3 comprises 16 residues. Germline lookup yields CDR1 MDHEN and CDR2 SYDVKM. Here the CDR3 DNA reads TGTGCCAGCAGTCCTACAGACGGGAGAACTAATGAAAAACTGTTTTTT. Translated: CASSPTDGRTNEKLFF.

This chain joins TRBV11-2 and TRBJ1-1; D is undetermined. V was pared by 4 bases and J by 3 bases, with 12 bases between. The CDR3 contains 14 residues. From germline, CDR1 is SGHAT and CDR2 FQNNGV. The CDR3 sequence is CASSSGREHTEAFF. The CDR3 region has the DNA TGTGCCAGCAGCTCCGGGCGGGAGCACACTGAAGCTTTCTTT. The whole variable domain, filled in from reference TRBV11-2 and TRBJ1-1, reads EAGVAQSPRYKIIEKRQSVAFWCNPISGHATLYWYQQILGQGPKLLIQFQNNGVVDDSQLPKDRFSAERLKGVDSTLKIQPAKLEDSAVYLCASSSGREHTEAFFGQGTRLTVV.

CDR3 sequence reads: CASSEGQANNQPQHF. CDR3 in DNA: TGTGCCAGCAGTGAGGGACAGGCCAACAATCAGCCCCAGCATTTT. The chain combines TRBV2 with TRBJ1-5; TRBD1 agrees at 8 bases. Per the germline V gene, CDR1 is SNHLY and CDR2 is FYNNEI. This CDR3 contains 15 residues. V trimming: 3 bases; J trimming: 3 bases; junction bases outside the gene matches: 4.

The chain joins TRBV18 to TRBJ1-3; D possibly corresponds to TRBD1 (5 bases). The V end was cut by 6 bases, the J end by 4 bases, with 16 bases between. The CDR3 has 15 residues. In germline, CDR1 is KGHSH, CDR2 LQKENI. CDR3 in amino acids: CASSPRGRTGNTIYF. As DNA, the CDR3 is TGTGCCAGCTCCCCGCGGGGGAGAACGGGAAACACCATATATTTT.

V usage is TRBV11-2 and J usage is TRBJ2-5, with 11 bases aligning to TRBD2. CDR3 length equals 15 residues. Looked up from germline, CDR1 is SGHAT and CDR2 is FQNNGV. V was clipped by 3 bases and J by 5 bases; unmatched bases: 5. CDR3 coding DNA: TGTGCCAGCAGCTTTAGCGGGGGGGCCGGGGAGACCCAGTACTTC. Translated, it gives CASSFSGGAGETQYF.

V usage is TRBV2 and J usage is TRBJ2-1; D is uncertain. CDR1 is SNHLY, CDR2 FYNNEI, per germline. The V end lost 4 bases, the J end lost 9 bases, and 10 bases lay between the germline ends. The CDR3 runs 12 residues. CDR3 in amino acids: CASSGLESEQFF. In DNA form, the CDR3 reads TGTGCCAGCAGTGGCTTGGAGAGTGAGCAGTTCTTC.

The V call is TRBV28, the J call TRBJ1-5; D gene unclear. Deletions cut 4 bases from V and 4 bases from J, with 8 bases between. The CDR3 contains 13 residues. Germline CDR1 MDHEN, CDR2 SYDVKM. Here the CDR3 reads CASSWRENQPQHF. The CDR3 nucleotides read TGTGCCAGCAGTTGGCGGGAGAATCAGCCCCAGCATTTT.

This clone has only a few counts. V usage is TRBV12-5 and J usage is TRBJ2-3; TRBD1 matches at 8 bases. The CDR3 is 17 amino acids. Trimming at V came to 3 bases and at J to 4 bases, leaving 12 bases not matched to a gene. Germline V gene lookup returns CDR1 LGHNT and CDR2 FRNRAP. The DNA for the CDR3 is TGTGCTAGTGGTTTTGGGGGGACAGGCGGACCGGCAGATACGCAGTATTTT. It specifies CASGFGGTGGPADTQYF.

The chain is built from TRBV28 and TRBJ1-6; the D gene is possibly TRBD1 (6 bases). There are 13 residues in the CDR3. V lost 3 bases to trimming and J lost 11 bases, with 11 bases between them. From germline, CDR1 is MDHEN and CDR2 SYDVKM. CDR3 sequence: CASSFRGKAPLHF. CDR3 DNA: TGTGCCAGCAGTTTTAGGGGGAAGGCACCCCTCCACTTT.

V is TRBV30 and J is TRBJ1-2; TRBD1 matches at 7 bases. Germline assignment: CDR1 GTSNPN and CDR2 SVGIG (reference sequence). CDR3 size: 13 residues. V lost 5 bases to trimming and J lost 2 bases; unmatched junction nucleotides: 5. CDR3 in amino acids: CAWYIQGNYGYTF. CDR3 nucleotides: TGTGCCTGGTATATACAGGGGAACTATGGCTACACCTTC. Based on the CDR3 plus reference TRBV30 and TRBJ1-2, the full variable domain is SQTIHQWPATLVQPVGSPLSLECTVEGTSNPNLYWYRQAAGRGLQLLFYSVGIGQISSEVPQNLSASRPQDRQFILSSKKLLLSDSGFYLCAWYIQGNYGYTFGSGTRLTVV.

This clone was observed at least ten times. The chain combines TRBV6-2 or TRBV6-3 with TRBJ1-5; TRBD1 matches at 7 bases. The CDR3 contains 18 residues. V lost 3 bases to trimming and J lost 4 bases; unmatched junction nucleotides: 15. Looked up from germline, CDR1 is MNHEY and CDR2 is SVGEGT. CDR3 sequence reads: CASSYSSIDRVGNQPQHF. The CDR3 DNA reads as TGTGCCAGCAGTTATTCGAGTATAGACAGGGTTGGGAATCAGCCCCAGCATTTT.

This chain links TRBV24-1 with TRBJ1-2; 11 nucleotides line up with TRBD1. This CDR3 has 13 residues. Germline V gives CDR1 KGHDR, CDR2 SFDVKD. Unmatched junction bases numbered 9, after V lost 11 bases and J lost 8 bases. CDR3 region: CAIRDRGSWGYTF. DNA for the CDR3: TGTGCCATCCGGGACAGGGGGTCCTGGGGCTACACCTTC.

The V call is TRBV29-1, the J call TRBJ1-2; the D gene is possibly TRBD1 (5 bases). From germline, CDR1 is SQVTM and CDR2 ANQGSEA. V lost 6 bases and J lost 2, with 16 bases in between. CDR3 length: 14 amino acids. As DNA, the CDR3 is TGCAGCGTCGGCAGCTTCGCAGGGAACTATGGCTACACCTTC. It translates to CSVGSFAGNYGYTF.

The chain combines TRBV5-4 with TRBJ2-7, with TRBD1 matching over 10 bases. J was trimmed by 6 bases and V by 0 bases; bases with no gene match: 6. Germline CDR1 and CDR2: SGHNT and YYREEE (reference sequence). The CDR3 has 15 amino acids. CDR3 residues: CASSLGDRGGSEQYF. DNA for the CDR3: TGTGCCAGCAGCTTGGGGGACAGGGGTGGCTCCGAGCAGTACTTC.

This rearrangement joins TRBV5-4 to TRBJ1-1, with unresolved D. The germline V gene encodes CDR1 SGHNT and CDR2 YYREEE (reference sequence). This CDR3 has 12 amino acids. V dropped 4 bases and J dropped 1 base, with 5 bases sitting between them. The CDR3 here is CASSLRNTEAFF. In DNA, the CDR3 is TGTGCCAGCAGCCTCAGGAACACTGAAGCTTTCTTT. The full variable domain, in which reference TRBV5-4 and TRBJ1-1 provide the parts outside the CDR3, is ETGVTQSPTHLIKTRGQQVTLRCSSQSGHNTVSWYQQALGQGPQFIFQYYREEENGRGNFPPRFSGLQFPNYSSELNVNALELDDSALYLCASSLRNTEAFFGQGTRLTVV.

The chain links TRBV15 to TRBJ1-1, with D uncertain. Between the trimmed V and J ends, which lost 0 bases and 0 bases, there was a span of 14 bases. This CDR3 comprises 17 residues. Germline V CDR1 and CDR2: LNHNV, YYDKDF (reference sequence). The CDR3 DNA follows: TGTGCCACCAGCAGAGATAGCCCGGCCCTCATGAACACTGAAGCTTTCTTT. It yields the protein CATSRDSPALMNTEAFF.